This T cell receptor beta chain emerged from a study of OX40 agonist ivuxolimab in advanced cancers. Findings and limits, study-wide: Researchers did not determine the expanded peripheral T cells' antigen specificity. Clonal expansion among partial responders at 0.1-3.0 mg/kg ranked near the lowest. At doses 0.1 to 3.0 mg/kg, CD4+ and CD8+ clones expanded.

This table comes from immunoSEQ multiplex PCR, and its TCRdb copy is limited to in-frame clones, with some not included. The sample consists of about 77,000 clones, under 90% of them appearing once. With respect to this clone: Its antigen is not known.

The CDR3 length is 14 residues. Germline CDR1 reads SGHRS; CDR2 reads YFSETQ. Deletions cut 2 bases from V and 1 base from J, with 9 bases between. The sequence was obtained from an adult with an advanced solid tumor such as melanoma, head and neck, liver or kidney cancer. The sample was CD4+ or CD8+ T cells sorted from blood, taken in a trial of the OX40 agonist ivuxolimab. V gene TRBV5-1 combines with J gene TRBJ1-1; maybe TRBD1 (6 bases). In DNA, the CDR3 is TGCGCCAGCAGCTTCATGGGGGCGAACACTGAAGCTTTCTTT. This gives the protein CASSFMGANTEAFF.